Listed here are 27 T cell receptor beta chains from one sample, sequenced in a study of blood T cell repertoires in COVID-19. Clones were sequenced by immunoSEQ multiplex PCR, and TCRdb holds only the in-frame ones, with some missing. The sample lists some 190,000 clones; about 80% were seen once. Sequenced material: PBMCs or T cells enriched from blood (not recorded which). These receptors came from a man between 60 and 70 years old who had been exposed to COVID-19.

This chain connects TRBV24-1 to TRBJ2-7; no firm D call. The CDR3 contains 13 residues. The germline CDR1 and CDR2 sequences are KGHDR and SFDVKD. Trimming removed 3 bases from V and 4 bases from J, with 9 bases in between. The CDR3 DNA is TGTGCCACCAGTGATCCTTCGAGATACGAGCAGTACTTC. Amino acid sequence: CATSDPSRYEQYF.

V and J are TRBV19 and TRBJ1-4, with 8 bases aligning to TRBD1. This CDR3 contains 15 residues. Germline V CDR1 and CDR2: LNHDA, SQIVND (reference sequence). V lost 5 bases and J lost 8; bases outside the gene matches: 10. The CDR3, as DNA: TGTGCCAGTAGTGTCTCGGGACAGGTGGGAGAAAAACTGTTTTTT. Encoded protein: CASSVSGQVGEKLFF.

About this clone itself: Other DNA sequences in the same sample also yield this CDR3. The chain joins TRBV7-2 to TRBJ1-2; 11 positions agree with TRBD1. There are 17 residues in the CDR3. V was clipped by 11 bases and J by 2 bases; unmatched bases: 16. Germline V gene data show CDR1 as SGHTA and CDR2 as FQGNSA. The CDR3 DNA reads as TGTGCCCCCAGCCAATTGGGGGGGACAGGGGGAAACTATGGCTACACCTTC. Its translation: CAPSQLGGTGGNYGYTF.

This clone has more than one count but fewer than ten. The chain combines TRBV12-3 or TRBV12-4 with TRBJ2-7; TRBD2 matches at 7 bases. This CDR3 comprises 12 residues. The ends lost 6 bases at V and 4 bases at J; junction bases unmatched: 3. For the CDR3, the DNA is TGTGCCAGCAGGGGAGCGGGGTACGAGCAGTACTTC. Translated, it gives CASRGAGYEQYF.

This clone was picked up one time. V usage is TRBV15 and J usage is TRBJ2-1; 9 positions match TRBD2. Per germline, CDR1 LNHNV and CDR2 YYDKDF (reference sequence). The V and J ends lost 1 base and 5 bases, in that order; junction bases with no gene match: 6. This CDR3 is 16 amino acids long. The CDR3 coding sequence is TGTGCCACCAGCAGAGTAAGGCTAGCGGGGAACAATGAGCAGTTCTTC. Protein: CATSRVRLAGNNEQFF.

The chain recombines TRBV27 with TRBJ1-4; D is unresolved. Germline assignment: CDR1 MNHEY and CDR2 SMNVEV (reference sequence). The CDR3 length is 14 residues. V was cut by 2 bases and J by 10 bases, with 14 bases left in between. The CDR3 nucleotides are TGTGCCAGCAGTTTAGGGCAGGCCATGGGAAAACTGTTTTTT. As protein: CASSLGQAMGKLFF.

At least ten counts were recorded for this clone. The CDR3 sequence is CASSLGVTSGYYEQYF. The CDR3 region has the DNA TGTGCCAGCAGCTTGGGTGTGACTAGCGGTTACTACGAGCAGTACTTC. The chain is built from TRBV5-4 and TRBJ2-7; TRBD2 matches at 9 bases. In germline, CDR1 is SGHNT, CDR2 YYREEE (reference sequence). This CDR3 spans 16 amino acids. Unmatched junction bases numbered 7, after V lost 0 bases and J lost 3 bases.

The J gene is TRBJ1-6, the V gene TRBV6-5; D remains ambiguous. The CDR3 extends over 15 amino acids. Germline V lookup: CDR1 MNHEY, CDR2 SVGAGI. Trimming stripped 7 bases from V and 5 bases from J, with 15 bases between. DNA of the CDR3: TGTGCCAGCATCTTGACGGTGGCGGATAATTCACCCCTCCACTTT. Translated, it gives CASILTVADNSPLHF.

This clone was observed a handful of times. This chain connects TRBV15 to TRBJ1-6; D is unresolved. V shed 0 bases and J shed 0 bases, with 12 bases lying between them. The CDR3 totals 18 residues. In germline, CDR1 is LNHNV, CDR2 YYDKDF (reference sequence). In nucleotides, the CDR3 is TGTGCCACCAGCAGAGATGGTCGCATTAGCTCCTATAATTCACCCCTCCACTTT. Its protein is CATSRDGRISSYNSPLHF.

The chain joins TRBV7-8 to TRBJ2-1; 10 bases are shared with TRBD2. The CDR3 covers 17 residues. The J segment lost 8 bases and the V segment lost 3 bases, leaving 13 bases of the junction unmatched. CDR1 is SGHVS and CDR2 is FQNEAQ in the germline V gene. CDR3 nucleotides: TGTGCCAGCAGCTTGGGACTAGCGATTTTTTCGTTAGATGAGCAGTTCTTC. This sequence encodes CASSLGLAIFSLDEQFF.

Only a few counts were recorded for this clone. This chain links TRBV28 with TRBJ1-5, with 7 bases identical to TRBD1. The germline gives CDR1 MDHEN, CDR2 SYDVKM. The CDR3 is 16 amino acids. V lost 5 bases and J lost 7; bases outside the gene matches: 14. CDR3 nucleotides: TGTGCCAGCAGTCCTATTATTGACAGGGTAGGACAGCCCCAGCATTTT. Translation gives CASSPIIDRVGQPQHF.

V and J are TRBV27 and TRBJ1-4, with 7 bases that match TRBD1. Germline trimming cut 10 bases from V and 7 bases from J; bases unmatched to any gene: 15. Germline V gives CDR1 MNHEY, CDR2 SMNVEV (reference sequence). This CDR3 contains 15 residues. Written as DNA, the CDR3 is TGTGCCACCTGCAGGACAGGCCTCACGGGTGAAAAACTGTTTTTT. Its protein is CATCRTGLTGEKLFF.

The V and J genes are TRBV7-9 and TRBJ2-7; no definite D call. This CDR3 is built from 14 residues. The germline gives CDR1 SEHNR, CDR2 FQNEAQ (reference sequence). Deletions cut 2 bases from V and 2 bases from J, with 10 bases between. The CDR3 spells CASSLTQAPYEQYF. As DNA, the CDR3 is TGTGCCAGCAGCTTAACGCAGGCCCCCTACGAGCAGTACTTC. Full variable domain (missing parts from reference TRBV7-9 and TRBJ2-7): DTGVSQNPRHKITKRGQNVTFRCDPISEHNRLYWYRQTLGQGPEFLTYFQNEAQLEKSRLLSDRFSAERPKGSFSTLEIQRTEQGDSAMYLCASSLTQAPYEQYFGPGTRLTVT.

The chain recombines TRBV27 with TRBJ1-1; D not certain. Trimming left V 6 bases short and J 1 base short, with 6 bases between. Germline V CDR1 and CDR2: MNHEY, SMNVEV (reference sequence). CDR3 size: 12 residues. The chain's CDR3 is CASRYRNTEAFF. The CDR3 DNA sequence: TGTGCCAGCAGGTATAGGAACACTGAAGCTTTCTTT.

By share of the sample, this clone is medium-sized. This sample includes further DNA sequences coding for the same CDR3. The CDR3 nucleotides are TGCGCCAGCAGCTTGGGACACAACACAGATACGCAGTATTTT. Translating gives CASSLGHNTDTQYF. The chain is built from TRBV5-1 and TRBJ2-3; D gene unclear. Trimming removed 0 bases at V and 2 bases at J, with 7 bases between. CDR1 and CDR2 (germline): SGHRS, YFSETQ. The CDR3 runs 14 residues.

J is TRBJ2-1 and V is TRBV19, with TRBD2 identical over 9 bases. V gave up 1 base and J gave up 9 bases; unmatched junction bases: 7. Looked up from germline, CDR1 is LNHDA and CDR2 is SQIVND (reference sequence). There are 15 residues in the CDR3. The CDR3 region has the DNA TGTGCCAGTAGTATAGGAGGCGGGAGGGCCTTTGAGCAGTTCTTC. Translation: CASSIGGGRAFEQFF. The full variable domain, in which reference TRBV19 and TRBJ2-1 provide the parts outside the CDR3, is DGGITQSPKYLFRKEGQNVTLSCEQNLNHDAMYWYRQDPGQGLRLIYYSQIVNDFQKGDIAEGYSVSREKKESFPLTVTSAQKNPTAFYLCASSIGGGRAFEQFFGPGTRLTVL.

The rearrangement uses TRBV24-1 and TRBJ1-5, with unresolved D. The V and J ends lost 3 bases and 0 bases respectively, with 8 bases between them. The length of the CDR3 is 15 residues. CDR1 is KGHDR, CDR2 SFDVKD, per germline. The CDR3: CATSDVADSNQPQHF. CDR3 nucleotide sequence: TGTGCCACCAGTGATGTGGCAGATAGCAATCAGCCCCAGCATTTT.

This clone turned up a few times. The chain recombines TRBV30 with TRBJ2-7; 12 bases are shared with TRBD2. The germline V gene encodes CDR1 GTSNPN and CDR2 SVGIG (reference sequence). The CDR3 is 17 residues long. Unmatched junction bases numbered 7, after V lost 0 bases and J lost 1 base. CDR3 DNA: TGTGCCTGGAGTGTACGGGCTAGCGGGAGGGCATCCTACGAGCAGTACTTC. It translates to CAWSVRASGRASYEQYF.

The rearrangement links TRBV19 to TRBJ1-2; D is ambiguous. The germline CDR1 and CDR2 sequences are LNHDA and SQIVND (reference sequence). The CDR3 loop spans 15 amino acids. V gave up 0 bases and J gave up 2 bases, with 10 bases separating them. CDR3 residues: CASSIETQRNYGYTF. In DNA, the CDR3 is TGTGCCAGTAGTATAGAAACGCAGCGCAACTATGGCTACACCTTC.

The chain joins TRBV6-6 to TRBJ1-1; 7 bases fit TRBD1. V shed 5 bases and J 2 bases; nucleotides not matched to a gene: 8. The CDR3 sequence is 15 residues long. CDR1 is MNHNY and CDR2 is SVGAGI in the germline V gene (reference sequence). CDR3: CASSPEDRYNTEAFF. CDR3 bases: TGTGCCAGCAGTCCCGAGGACAGGTATAACACTGAAGCTTTCTTT.

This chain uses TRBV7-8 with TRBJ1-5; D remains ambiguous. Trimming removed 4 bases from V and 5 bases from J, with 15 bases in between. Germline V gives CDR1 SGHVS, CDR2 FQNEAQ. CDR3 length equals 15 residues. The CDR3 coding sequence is TGTGCCAGCAGCTCGAGAGCCGGAGCCGATCAGCCCCAGCATTTT. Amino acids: CASSSRAGADQPQHF.

CDR3 DNA: TGCGCCAGCAGCTTAGGGGGGAAGACAGTCGGGACTAGCGGGCCCTACGAGCAGTACTTC. Its protein product is CASSLGGKTVGTSGPYEQYF. This chain joins TRBV5-1 and TRBJ2-7; 12 positions match TRBD2. Germline CDR1 is SGHRS and CDR2 is YFSETQ. V was pared by 2 bases and J by 2 bases, with 17 bases of the junction left unmatched. The CDR3 covers 20 residues.

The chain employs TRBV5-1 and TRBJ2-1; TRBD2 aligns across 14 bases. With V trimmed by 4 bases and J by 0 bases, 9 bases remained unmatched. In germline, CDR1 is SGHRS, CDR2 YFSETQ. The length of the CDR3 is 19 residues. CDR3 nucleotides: TGCGCCAGCAGCCCTACCGGGACTAGCGGGAGAAGCTCCTACAATGAGCAGTTCTTC. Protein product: CASSPTGTSGRSSYNEQFF.

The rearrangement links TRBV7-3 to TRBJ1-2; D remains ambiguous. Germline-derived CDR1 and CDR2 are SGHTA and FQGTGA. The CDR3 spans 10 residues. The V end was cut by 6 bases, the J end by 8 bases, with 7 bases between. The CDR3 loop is CASSIPGYTF. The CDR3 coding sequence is TGTGCCAGCAGTATTCCGGGCTACACCTTC.

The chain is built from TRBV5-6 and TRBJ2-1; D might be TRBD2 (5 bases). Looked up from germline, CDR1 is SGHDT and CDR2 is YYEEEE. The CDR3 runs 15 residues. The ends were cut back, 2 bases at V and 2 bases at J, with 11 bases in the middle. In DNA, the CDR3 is TGTGCCAGCAGCTTTCGGACTTCTACCTACAATGAGCAGTTCTTC. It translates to CASSFRTSTYNEQFF.

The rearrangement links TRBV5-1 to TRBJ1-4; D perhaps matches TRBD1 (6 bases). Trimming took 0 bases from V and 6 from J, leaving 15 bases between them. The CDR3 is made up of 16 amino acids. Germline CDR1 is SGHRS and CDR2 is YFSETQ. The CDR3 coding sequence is TGCGCCAGCAGCTTGGAAACAGGGAGTATGTATGAAAAACTGTTTTTT. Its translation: CASSLETGSMYEKLFF. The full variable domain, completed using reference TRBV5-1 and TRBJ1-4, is KAGVTQTPRYLIKTRGQQVTLSCSPISGHRSVSWYQQTPGQGLQFLFEYFSETQRNKGNFPGRFSGRQFSNSRSEMNVSTLELGDSALYLCASSLETGSMYEKLFFGSGTQLSVL.

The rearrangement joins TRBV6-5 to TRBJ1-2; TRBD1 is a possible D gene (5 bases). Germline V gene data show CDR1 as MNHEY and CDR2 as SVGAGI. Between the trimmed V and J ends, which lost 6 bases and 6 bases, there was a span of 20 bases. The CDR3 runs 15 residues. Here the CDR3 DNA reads TGTGCCAGCAGCCAAACCCAGGGTGGGGTGGATGGCTACACCTTC. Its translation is CASSQTQGGVDGYTF.